A single T cell receptor beta chain is shown here with its context. This clone was seen just once. Its antigen has not been determined. The record has no base qualities; no much larger clone is one base away. The data are from a study of technical replicates of blood from a handful of donors (dated by TCRdb to 2017 to 2019). Trimming takes 5 bases from V and 2 bases from J, and the germline ends sit 13 bases apart. CDR1 SEHNR and CDR2 FQNEAQ were looked up in the germline V gene (reference sequence). The CDR3 has 15 amino acids, counting the end cysteine and phenylalanine. The entry retains the CDR3 DNA only, 45 bases that are in frame from base 1. Library creation used the immunoSEQ multiplex PCR assay. TCRdb limited this immuneACCESS table to in-frame rearrangements with V and J called. A share of clones is missing; checked studies link under half to unresolved V genes, and the rest is unexplained. The sample records about 83,000 clones, around 90% of which are singletons. Approximately 0.25% of the sample goes to the ten largest clones.

The sequence was obtained from a human donor in good health. The sample comprised T cells isolated from PBMCs. Recombination connected TRBV7-9 to TRBJ1-5; TRBD1 might be the D gene, on 5 matching bases. The CDR3 sequence is CASSPGVAGNQPQHF. In nucleotides, the sequence is TGTGCCAGCAGCCCGGGGGTGGCTGGCAATCAGCCCCAGCATTTT.